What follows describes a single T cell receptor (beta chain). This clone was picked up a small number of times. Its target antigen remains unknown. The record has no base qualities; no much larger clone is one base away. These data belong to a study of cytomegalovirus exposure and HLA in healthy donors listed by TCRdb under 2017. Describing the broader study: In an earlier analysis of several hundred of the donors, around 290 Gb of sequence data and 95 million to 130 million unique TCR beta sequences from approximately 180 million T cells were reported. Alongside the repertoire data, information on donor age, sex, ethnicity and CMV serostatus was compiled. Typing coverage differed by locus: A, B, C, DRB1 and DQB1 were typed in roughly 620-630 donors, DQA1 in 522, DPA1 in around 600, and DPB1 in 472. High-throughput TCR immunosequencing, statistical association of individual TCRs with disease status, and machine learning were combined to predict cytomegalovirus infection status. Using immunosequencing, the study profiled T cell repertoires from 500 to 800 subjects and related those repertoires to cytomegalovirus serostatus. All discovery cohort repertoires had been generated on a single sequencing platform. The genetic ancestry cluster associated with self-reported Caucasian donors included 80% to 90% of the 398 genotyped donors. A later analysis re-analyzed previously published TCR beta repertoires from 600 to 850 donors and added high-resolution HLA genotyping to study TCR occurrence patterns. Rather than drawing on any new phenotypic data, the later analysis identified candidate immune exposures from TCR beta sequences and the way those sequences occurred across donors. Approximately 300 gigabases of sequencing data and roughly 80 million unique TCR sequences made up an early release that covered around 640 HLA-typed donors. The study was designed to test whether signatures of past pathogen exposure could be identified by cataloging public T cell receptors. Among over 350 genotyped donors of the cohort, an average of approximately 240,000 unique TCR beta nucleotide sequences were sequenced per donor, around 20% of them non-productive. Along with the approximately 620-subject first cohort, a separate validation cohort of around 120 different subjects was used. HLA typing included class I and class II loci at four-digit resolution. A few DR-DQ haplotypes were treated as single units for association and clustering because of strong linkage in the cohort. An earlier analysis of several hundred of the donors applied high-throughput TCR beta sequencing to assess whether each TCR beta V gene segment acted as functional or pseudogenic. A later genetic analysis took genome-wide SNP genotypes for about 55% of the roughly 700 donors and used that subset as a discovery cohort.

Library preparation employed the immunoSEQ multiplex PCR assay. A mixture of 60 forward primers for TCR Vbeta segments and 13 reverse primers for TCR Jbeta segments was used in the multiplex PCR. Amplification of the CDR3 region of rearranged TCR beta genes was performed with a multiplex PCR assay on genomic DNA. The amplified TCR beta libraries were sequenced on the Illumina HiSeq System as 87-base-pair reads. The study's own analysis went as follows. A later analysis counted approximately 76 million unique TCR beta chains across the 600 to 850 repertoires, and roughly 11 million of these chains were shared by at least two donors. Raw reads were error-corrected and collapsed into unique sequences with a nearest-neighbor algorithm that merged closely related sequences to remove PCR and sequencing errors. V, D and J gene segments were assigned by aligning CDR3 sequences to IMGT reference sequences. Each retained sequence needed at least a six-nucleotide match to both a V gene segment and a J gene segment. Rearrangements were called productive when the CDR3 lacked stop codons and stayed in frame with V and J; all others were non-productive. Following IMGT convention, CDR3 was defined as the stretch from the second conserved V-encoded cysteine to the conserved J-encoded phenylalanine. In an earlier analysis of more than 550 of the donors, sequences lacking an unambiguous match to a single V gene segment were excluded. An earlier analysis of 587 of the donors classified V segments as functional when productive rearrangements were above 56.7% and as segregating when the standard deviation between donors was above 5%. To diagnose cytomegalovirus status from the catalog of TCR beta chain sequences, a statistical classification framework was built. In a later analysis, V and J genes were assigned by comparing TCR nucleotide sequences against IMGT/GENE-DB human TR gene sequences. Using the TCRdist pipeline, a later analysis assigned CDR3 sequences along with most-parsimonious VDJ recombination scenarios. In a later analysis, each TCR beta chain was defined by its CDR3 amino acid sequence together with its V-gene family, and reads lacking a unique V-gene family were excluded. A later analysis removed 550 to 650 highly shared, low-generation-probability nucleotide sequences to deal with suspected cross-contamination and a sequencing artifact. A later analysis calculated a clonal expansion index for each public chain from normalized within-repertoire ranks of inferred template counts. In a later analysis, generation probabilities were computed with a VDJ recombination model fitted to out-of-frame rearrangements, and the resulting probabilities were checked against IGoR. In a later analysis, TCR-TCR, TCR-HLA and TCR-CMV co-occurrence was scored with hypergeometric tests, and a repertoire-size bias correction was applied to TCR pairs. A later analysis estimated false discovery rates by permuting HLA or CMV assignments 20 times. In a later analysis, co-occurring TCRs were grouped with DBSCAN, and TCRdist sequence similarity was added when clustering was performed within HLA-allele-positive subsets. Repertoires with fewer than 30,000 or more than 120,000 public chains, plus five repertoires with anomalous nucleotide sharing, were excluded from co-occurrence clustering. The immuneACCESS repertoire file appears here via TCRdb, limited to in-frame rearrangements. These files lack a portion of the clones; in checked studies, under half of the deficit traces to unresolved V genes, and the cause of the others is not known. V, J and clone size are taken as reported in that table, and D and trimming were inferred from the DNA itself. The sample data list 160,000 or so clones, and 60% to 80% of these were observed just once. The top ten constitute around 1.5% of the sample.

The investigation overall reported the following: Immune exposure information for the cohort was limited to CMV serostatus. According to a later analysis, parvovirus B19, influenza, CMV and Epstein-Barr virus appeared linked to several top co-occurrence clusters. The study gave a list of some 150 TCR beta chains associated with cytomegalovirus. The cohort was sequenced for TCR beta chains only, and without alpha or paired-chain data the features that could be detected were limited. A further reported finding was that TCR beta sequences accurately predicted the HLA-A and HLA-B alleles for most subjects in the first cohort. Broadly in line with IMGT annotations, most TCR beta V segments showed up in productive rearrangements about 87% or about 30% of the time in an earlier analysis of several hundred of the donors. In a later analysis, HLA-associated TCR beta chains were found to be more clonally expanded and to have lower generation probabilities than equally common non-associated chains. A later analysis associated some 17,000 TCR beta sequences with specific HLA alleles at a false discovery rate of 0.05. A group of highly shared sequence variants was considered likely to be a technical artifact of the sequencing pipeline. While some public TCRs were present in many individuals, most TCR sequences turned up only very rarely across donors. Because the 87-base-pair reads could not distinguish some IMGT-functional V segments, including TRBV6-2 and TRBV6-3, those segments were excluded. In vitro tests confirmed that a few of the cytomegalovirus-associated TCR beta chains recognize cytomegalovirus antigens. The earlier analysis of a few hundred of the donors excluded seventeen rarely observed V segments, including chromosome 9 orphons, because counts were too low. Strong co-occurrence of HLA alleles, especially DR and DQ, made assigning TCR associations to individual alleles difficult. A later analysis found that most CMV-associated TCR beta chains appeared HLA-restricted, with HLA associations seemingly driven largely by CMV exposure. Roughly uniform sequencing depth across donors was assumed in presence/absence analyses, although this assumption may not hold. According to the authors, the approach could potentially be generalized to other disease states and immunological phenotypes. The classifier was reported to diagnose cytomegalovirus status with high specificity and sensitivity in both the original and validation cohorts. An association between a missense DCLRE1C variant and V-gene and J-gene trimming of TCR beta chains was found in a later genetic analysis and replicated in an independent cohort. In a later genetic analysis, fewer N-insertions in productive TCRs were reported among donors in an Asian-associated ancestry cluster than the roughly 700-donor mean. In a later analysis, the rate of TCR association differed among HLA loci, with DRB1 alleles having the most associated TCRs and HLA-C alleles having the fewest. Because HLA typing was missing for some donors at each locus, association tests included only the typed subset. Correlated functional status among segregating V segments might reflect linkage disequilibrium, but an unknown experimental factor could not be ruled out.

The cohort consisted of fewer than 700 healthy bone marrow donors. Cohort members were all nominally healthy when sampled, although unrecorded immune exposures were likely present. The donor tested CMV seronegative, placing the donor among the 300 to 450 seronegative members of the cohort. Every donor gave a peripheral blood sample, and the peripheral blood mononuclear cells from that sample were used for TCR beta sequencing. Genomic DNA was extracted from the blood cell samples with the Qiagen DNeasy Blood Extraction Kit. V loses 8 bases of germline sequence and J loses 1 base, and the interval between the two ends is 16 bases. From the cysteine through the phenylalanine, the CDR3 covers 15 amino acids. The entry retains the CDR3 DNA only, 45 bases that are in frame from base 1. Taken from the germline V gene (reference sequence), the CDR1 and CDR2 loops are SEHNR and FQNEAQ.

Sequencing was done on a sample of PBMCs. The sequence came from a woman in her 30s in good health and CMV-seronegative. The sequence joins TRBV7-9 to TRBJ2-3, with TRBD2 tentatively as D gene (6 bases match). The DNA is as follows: TGTGCCAGCCCCCTAGGAGGGGCCGGCACAGATACGCAGTATTTT. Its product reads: CASPLGGAGTDTQYF.